The rows below give T cell receptor beta chains drawn from one sample of a study of blood T cell repertoires in COVID-19. The protocol was immunoSEQ multiplex PCR, while the TCRdb copy is restricted to in-frame clones and leaves out a portion. Of under 200,000 clones in the sample, about 80% are singletons; the top ten hold 12%. The sample consisted of PBMCs or T cells enriched from blood (not recorded which). These receptors came from a man in his fifties or sixties who had recovered from COVID-19. Both conserved end residues are part of each CDR3.

TRBV13	CASSRGTSFATNEKLFF
TRBV2	CARRQGDFSAFF
TRBV10-2	CASSEGRGGPRAQYF
TRBV6-4	CASSDSPWGVRSYEQYF
TRBV7-8	CASSLARTGTGELFF
TRBV6-5	CASSYLQGNTEAFF
TRBV5-1	CASSLDFSNQPQHF
TRBV5-4	CASSQGLAGGRSVGQETQYF
TRBV5-1	CASSLVGQGVNEQFF
TRBV11-2	CASSPAGEYEQYF